This passage covers 18 T cell receptor beta chains from one sample sequenced in a study of HIV-infected patients and healthy controls. The repertoire came from unfractionated whole blood and reflected all unsorted peripheral T cells. Reverse transcription used 450 to 550 ng RNA and constant-region primers for alpha and beta. Using multiplexing indices, alpha and beta chain libraries were generated apart by chain-specific third strand synthesis. TCRdb passed the 5' RACE reads through MiXCR, listing each CDR3 protein once. In the table there are about 19,000 distinct CDR3 sequences, approximately 9.6% of which are singletons. The source material was blood. The receptor source for this set is an adult in good health.

This clonotype was picked up many times. This chain connects TRBV5-6 to TRBJ2-7; D gene ambiguous. The CDR3 consists of 12 residues. Looked up from germline, CDR1 is SGHDT and CDR2 is YYEEEE. Trimming removed 3 bases at V and 3 bases at J, with 7 bases between. The CDR3 nucleotides read TGTGCCAGCAGCTATGACATCTACGAGCAGTACTTC. Translating gives CASSYDIYEQYF.

Ten or more counts support this clonotype. This CDR3 is CASSYRDSRSDTQYF. As DNA, the CDR3 is TGTGCCAGCAGTTACAGGGACAGTCGGTCAGATACGCAGTATTTT. The V call is TRBV6-5, the J call TRBJ2-3; 7 nucleotides line up with TRBD1. CDR1 is MNHEY, CDR2 SVGAGI, per germline. V lost 2 bases and J lost 4; bases outside the gene matches: 6. The CDR3 runs to 15 residues.

This clonotype was counted ten times or more. The chain is built from TRBV2 and TRBJ2-6, with TRBD2 as a possible D gene (5 bases). Germline assignment: CDR1 SNHLY and CDR2 FYNNEI. Trimming pared 7 bases from V and 2 bases from J, leaving 6 bases between. The CDR3 is 13 residues long. CDR3 sequence reads: CASTGTGANVLTF. In DNA, the CDR3 is TGTGCCAGCACGGGGACTGGGGCCAACGTCCTGACTTTC.

This clonotype has at least ten counts. The chain has TRBV19 and TRBJ1-4; D not resolved. CDR1 and CDR2 from the germline V gene are LNHDA and SQIVND (reference sequence). Trimming shortened V by 6 bases and J by 8 bases, and 10 bases separated the two germline ends. The CDR3 runs to 12 residues. This CDR3 is CASRARREKLFF. The CDR3 DNA follows: TGTGCCAGTAGGGCCCGGCGCGAAAAACTGTTTTTT.

This clonotype has a count of ten or more. J is TRBJ2-7 and V is TRBV9; D is perhaps TRBD1 (7 bases). The CDR3 is 15 amino acids. The ends were cut back, 0 bases at V and 4 bases at J, with 14 bases in the middle. Per germline, CDR1 SGDLS and CDR2 YYNGEE. CDR3 sequence reads: CASSVGVADRYEQYF. For the CDR3, the DNA is TGTGCCAGCAGCGTAGGTGTAGCGGACAGGTACGAGCAGTACTTC.

This clonotype was detected only a few times. This chain links TRBV4-2 with TRBJ2-3; D is possibly TRBD1 or TRBD2 (6 bases each). CDR1 is LGHNA and CDR2 is YNFKEQ in the germline V gene. CDR3 length: 14 residues. Deletions cut 4 bases from V and 4 bases from J, with 12 bases between. The chain's CDR3 is CASSRRGAADTQYF. The CDR3 bases are TGTGCCAGCAGCCGGAGGGGGGCGGCAGATACGCAGTATTTT.

This clonotype was found many times. This rearrangement joins TRBV30 to TRBJ2-3; 7 positions agree with TRBD1. The CDR3 length is 15 residues. CDR1 and CDR2 (germline): GTSNPN, SVGIG (reference sequence). V gave up 5 bases and J gave up 0 bases; unmatched junction bases: 8. The CDR3 coding sequence is TGTGCCTGGGAGGACAGGCTTGCTAGCACAGATACGCAGTATTTT. Residues: CAWEDRLASTDTQYF. The full variable domain, completed using reference TRBV30 and TRBJ2-3, is SQTIHQWPATLVQPVGSPLSLECTVEGTSNPNLYWYRQAAGRGLQLLFYSVGIGQISSEVPQNLSASRPQDRQFILSSKKLLLSDSGFYLCAWEDRLASTDTQYFGPGTRLTVL.

V usage is TRBV13 and J usage is TRBJ2-2, with TRBD2 matching 13 bases. Germline V gives CDR1 PRHDT, CDR2 FYEKMQ (reference sequence). This CDR3 region has 15 residues. V shed 5 bases and J 7 bases; nucleotides not matched to a gene: 4. The CDR3 loop reads CASSTGTSGIGELFF. CDR3 sequence (DNA): TGTGCCAGCAGCACCGGGACTAGCGGGATCGGGGAGCTGTTTTTT.

This clonotype occurred many times. This sequence joins TRBV28 and TRBJ1-6, with unresolved D. V lost 5 bases, J lost 13 bases, and 18 bases lay in between. The CDR3 length is 14 residues. Germline CDR1 is MDHEN and CDR2 is SYDVKM. The chain's CDR3 is CASSDHGQVTPLHF. The CDR3 coding sequence is TGTGCCAGCAGTGACCACGGCCAAGTGACTCCCCTCCACTTT.

This clonotype was detected ten times or more. This chain connects TRBV6-2 or TRBV6-3 to TRBJ2-3; D unclear. V lost 5 bases, J lost 10 bases, and 7 bases lay in between. The CDR3 covers 10 residues. Germline values: CDR1 MNHEY, CDR2 SVGEGT. The CDR3 sequence is CASSTAPQYF. The DNA for the CDR3 is TGTGCCAGCAGTACGGCTCCGCAGTATTTT.

This clonotype was recorded many times. The V call is TRBV5-6, the J call TRBJ2-3; D unclear. The CDR3 runs 14 residues. Trimming removed 2 bases from V and 4 bases from J, with 11 bases in between. In germline, CDR1 is SGHDT, CDR2 YYEEEE. The CDR3 here is CASSFGGEPDTQYF. The CDR3 DNA is TGTGCCAGCAGCTTTGGTGGGGAACCAGATACGCAGTATTTT.

This clonotype was picked up many times. J is TRBJ1-5 and V is TRBV10-3; 7 nucleotides align to TRBD1. The length of the CDR3 is 15 residues. Germline V gene data show CDR1 as ENHRY and CDR2 as SYGVKD. V gave up 8 bases and J gave up 2 bases; unmatched junction bases: 9. CDR3 nucleotides: TGTGCCATCGGAGGACAGGATGGGGGCAATCAGCCCCAGCATTTT. It is translated as CAIGGQDGGNQPQHF.

By sample share, this clonotype is medium-sized (0.01 to 0.1%). The DNA for the CDR3 is TGTGCCAGCAGCTTGGGACAGTCGAACACTGAAGCTTTCTTT. This translates into CASSLGQSNTEAFF. The V call is TRBV12-3 or TRBV12-4, the J call TRBJ1-1; 7 nucleotides agree with TRBD1. The CDR3 loop spans 14 amino acids. J lost 1 base, V lost 6 bases, and 5 bases had no gene match.

This clonotype occurred many times. V gene TRBV6-6 combines with J gene TRBJ2-1; maybe TRBD2 (5 bases). Germline V CDR1 and CDR2: MNHNY, SVGAGI (reference sequence). Trimming shortened V by 4 bases and J by 2 bases, and 12 bases separated the two germline ends. CDR3 size: 15 residues. The chain's CDR3 is CASSSVGVPYNEQFF. The CDR3 coding sequence is TGTGCCAGCAGTTCAGTCGGGGTCCCCTACAATGAGCAGTTCTTC.

This clonotype was counted ten times or more. This chain links TRBV6-5 with TRBJ1-1; TRBD1 is a possible D gene (6 bases). Trimming removed 6 bases from V and 0 bases from J, with 11 bases in between. The CDR3 consists of 14 residues. Germline V lookup: CDR1 MNHEY, CDR2 SVGAGI. The CDR3 spells CASSYREMNTEAFF. The CDR3 DNA sequence: TGTGCCAGCAGCTACAGGGAGATGAACACTGAAGCTTTCTTT.

By sample share, this clonotype is medium-sized (0.01 to 0.1%). This chain uses TRBV4-2 with TRBJ1-5; possibly TRBD1 for D (6 bases). CDR3 length equals 15 residues. Between the trimmed V and J ends, which lost 4 bases and 5 bases, there was a span of 15 bases. CDR1 is LGHNA and CDR2 is YNFKEQ in the germline V gene. The CDR3 DNA follows: TGTGCCAGCAGCCGCACCGGGACACTTTATCAGCCCCAGCATTTT. Its translation: CASSRTGTLYQPQHF.

V is TRBV5-1 and J is TRBJ1-5; no reliable D call. CDR1 and CDR2 (germline): SGHRS, YFSETQ. This CDR3 region has 14 residues. With 5 bases removed from V and 0 bases from J, the gap between germline ends came to 9 bases. The CDR3 protein is CASRAGLSNQPQHF. The CDR3, as DNA: TGCGCCAGCAGGGCAGGCCTTAGCAATCAGCCCCAGCATTTT.

This clonotype is judged medium-sized. The rearrangement joins TRBV4-3 to TRBJ1-3; D is unclear. CDR1 is LGHNA and CDR2 is YSLEER in the germline V gene. The CDR3 extends over 13 amino acids. V lost 0 bases and J lost 4, with 4 bases in between. The CDR3 DNA reads TGCGCCAGCAGCCAAGATCCGGGAAACACCATATATTTT. It encodes CASSQDPGNTIYF.